These 7 T cell receptor beta chains originate from one sample sequenced in a study of identical twins. A single record per CDR3 protein comes from TCRdb applying MiXCR to the 5' RACE reads. Counted here are 600,000 to 800,000 distinct CDR3 sequences, over 20% occurring once; the ten biggest clones make up around 4.5%. These data were also filed under a second study, of T cells expressing NK-cell markers.

Sequenced input: PBMCs. These TCRs come from a young woman in good health.

This clonotype was found a few times. The chain combines TRBV5-1 with TRBJ2-5; D perhaps matches TRBD1 (6 bases). The CDR3 covers 14 residues. Trimming cost V 4 bases and J 0 bases, with 10 bases left between them. Looked up from germline, CDR1 is SGHRS and CDR2 is YFSETQ. The chain's CDR3 is CASSPGQNQETQYF. As DNA, the CDR3 is TGCGCCAGCAGCCCCGGACAGAACCAAGAGACCCAGTACTTC. Complete variable domain (other parts from reference TRBV5-1 and TRBJ2-5): KAGVTQTPRYLIKTRGQQVTLSCSPISGHRSVSWYQQTPGQGLQFLFEYFSETQRNKGNFPGRFSGRQFSNSRSEMNVSTLELGDSALYLCASSPGQNQETQYFGPGTRLLVL.

This clonotype was counted a few times. V and J are TRBV6-6 and TRBJ2-2, with unresolved D. The ends were cut back, 8 bases at V and 2 bases at J, with 9 bases in the middle. Looked up from germline, CDR1 is MNHNY and CDR2 is SVGAGI (reference sequence). There are 13 residues in the CDR3. The CDR3: CASSSINTGELFF. The CDR3 DNA reads as TGTGCCAGCTCCTCTATCAACACCGGGGAGCTGTTTTTT.

This clonotype has a handful of counts. This chain joins TRBV24-1 and TRBJ2-3, with 10 nucleotides matching TRBD1. Germline-derived CDR1 and CDR2 are KGHDR and SFDVKD. The junction had 8 bases not matched to a gene; V was cut back by 7 bases and J by 5 bases. The CDR3 length is 15 residues. DNA of the CDR3: TGTGCCACCAGCCAGACAGGGGGCTCGGGAGATACGCAGTATTTT. As protein: CATSQTGGSGDTQYF.

The chain has TRBV27 and TRBJ2-2; a weak D match, TRBD2 (6 bases). Trimming stripped 0 bases from V and 1 base from J, with 12 bases between. CDR1 is MNHEY and CDR2 is SMNVEV in the germline V gene (reference sequence). The CDR3 extends over 17 amino acids. CDR3: CASSLSPSALNTGELFF. DNA of the CDR3: TGTGCCAGCAGTTTATCCCCTAGCGCCCTGAACACCGGGGAGCTGTTTTTT.

In its sample, this clonotype was seen a few times. J is TRBJ2-1 and V is TRBV6-2 or TRBV6-3; the D gene could be TRBD1 or TRBD2 (6 bases each). Trimming stripped 5 bases from V and 9 bases from J, with 26 bases between. The CDR3 is made up of 17 amino acids. Germline CDR1 is MNHEY and CDR2 is SVGEGT. CDR3 bases: TGTGCCAGCAGTCCCGATAGGGGGGAGGCCCGCTCCCCTGAGCAGTTCTTC. The encoded protein is CASSPDRGEARSPEQFF.

This clonotype was found a few times. This chain connects TRBV20-1 to TRBJ2-2, with 14 bases fitting TRBD2. CDR1 and CDR2 from the germline V gene are DFQATT and SNEGSKA (reference sequence). After removal of 5 bases from V and 3 bases from J, the junction contained 20 bases not matched to a gene. The CDR3 sequence is 21 residues long. The CDR3 DNA is TGCAGTGCTTACGCAGAGAAAAGACTAGCGGGAGGGGATAAGGACACCGGGGAGCTGTTTTTT. Its translation: CSAYAEKRLAGGDKDTGELFF.

The chain joins TRBV6-1 to TRBJ1-5; D gene uncertain. V was cut by 4 bases and J by 4 bases, with 8 bases left in between. CDR3 length: 13 residues. The V gene's germline CDR1 is MNHNS and CDR2 SASEGT. The CDR3 sequence: CASSAEGNQPQHF. The CDR3 region has the DNA TGTGCCAGCAGTGCGGAGGGAAATCAGCCCCAGCATTTT.